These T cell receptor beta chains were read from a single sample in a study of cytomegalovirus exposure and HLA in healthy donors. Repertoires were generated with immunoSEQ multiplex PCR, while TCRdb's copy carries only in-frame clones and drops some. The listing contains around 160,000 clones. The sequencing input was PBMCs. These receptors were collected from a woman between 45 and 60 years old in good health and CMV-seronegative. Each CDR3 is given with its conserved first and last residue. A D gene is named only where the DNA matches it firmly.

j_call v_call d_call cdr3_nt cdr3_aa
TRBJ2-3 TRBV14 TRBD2 TGTGCCAGCAGCCAAGGACAGCGGGGGGCATCAGATACGCAGTATTTT CASSQGQRGASDTQYF
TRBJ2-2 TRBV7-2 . TGTGCCAGCAGCTCAGGGAACACCGGGGAGCTGTTTTTT CASSSGNTGELFF
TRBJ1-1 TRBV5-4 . TGTGCCAGCAGCCAGGCCTCTACAGGGATCCCTGAAGCTTTCTTT CASSQASTGIPEAFF
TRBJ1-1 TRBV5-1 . TGCGCCAGCAGCTTAGGGGACTTCACTGAAGCTTTCTTT CASSLGDFTEAFF
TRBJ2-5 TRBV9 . TGTGCCAGCAGCCTACCCTTCGGACGGTCGGGGGAAGAGACCCAGTACTTC CASSLPFGRSGEETQYF
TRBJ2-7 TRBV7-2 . TGTGCCAGCAGCCCGGACTACTCCATCTCCTACGAGCAGTACTTC CASSPDYSISYEQYF
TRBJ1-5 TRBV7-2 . TGTGCCAGCAGCCAAGGGGGATCTTACCCCCAGCCCCAGCATTTT CASSQGGSYPQPQHF
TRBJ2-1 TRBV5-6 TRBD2 TGTGCCAGCAGCAGGGGACTAGCGGGTAGCTCCTACAATGAGCAGTTCTTC CASSRGLAGSSYNEQFF
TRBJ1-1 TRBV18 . TGTGCCAGCTCACCACTAACAACTGAAGCTTTCTTT CASSPLTTEAFF
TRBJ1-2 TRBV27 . TGTGCCAGCAGTTTATCGGCCAGGTCGGGCTACACCTTC CASSLSARSGYTF
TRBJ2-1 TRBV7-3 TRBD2 TGTGCCAGCAGCTTAGGGGCGATAGCGGGAGTGGGTGAGCAGTTCTTC CASSLGAIAGVGEQFF
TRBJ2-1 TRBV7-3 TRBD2 TGTGCCAGCAGGTTAGCGGGAGACTCCTACAATGAGCAGTTCTTC CASRLAGDSYNEQFF
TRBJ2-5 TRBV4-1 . TGCGCCAGCAGCCAAGGTGTGGACATACAAGAGACCCAGTACTTC CASSQGVDIQETQYF
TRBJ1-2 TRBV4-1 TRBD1 TGCGCCAGCAGCCCAGGGGGGCAGGGTCACTATGGCTACACCTTC CASSPGGQGHYGYTF
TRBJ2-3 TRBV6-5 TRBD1 TGTGCCAGCAGGAAACAGGGGGCAGATACGCAGTATTTT CASRKQGADTQYF
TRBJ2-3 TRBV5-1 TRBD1 TGCGCCAGCAGCGGACAGGGTGGCACAGATACGCAGTATTTT CASSGQGGTDTQYF
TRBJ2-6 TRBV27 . TGTGCCAGCAGGCCCGGGGTGGCTGGGGCCAACGTCCTGACTTTC CASRPGVAGANVLTF
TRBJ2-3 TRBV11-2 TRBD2 TGTGCCAGCAGCTCGTTCATAGCGGGTAACACAGATACGCAGTATTTT CASSSFIAGNTDTQYF
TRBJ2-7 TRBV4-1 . TGCGCCAGCAGCCAAGCGCGGGGCCGGGTCGACGAGCAGTACTTC CASSQARGRVDEQYF
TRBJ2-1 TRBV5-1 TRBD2 TGCGCCAGCAGCTTAACCGGGACTAGCCCTAATGAGCAGTTCTTC CASSLTGTSPNEQFF
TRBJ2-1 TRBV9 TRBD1 TGTGCCAGCAGCGTAGGGGGGACAGGGAACAATGAGCAGTTCTTC CASSVGGTGNNEQFF
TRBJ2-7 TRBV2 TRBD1 TGTGCCAGCAGTGAACGCGGGACAGGGGGTCCCTACGAGCAGTACTTC CASSERGTGGPYEQYF
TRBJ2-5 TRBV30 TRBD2 TGTGCCTGGAGTGTAAGGGTGGCGGGAGGGCAAGAGACCCAGTACTTC CAWSVRVAGGQETQYF
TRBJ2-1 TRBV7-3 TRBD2 TGTGCCAGCAGTGCGGGACTATCCACCTACAATGAGCAGTTCTTC CASSAGLSTYNEQFF
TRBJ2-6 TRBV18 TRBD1 TGTGCCAGCTCACCAGACAGGGTGGCGGCCAACGTCCTGACTTTC CASSPDRVAANVLTF
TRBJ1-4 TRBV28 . TGTGCCAGCAGTCCCCTCGTTACGGCTCGGGGAAAACTGTTTTTT CASSPLVTARGKLFF
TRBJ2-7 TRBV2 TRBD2 TGTGCCAGCAGTGAATTGATAGCGGGGTCCTACGAGCAGTACTTC CASSELIAGSYEQYF
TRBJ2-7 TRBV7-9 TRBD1 TGTGCCAGCAGGAAGGAGGGACAGGGTTTCTACGAGCAGTACTTC CASRKEGQGFYEQYF
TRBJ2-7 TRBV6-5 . TGTGCCAGCAGTTATTACGGGATCGAGCAGTACTTC CASSYYGIEQYF
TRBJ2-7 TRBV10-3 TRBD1 TGTGCCATCAGTGAAGGACAGGGTTTTTACGAGCAGTACTTC CAISEGQGFYEQYF
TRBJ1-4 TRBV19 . TGTGCCAGGGGGGCCGGGTGCGCGAGGTACGGAAAACTGTTTTTT CARGAGCARYGKLFF
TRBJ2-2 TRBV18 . TGTGCCAGCTCTCGCAGCGGGAACACCGGGGAGCTGTTTTTT CASSRSGNTGELFF
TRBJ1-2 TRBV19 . TGTGCCAGTAGTATTGGACTCCTGGGAAGTGGCTACACCTTC CASSIGLLGSGYTF
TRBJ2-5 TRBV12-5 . TGTGCTAGTGGTTGGAACCCCTCCAGCGGTGGGCAAGAGACCCAGTACTTC CASGWNPSSGGQETQYF
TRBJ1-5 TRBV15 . TGTGCCACCAGCAAAGGACAGACCTATCAGCCCCAGCATTTT CATSKGQTYQPQHF
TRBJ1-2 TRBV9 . TGTGCCAGCAGCGTACAGGGGTACTATGGCTACACCTTC CASSVQGYYGYTF
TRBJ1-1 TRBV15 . TGTGCCACCAGCGCGCCACAGGGTGCGGGAGGCACTGAAGCTTTCTTT CATSAPQGAGGTEAFF
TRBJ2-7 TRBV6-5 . TGTGCCAGCAGGACCGTTGAGGGAGGCTCCTACGAGCAGTACTTC CASRTVEGGSYEQYF
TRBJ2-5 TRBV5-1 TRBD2 TGCGCCAGCAGCGAATCTACGGCGGGAGAGGAGACCCAGTACTTC CASSESTAGEETQYF
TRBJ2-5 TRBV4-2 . TGTGCCAGCAGCCAAGCACGAGTTCGGGACTCGCAAGAGACCCAGTACTTC CASSQARVRDSQETQYF
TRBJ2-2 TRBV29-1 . TGCAGCGTGGGACACACGAACACCGGGGAGCTGTTTTTT CSVGHTNTGELFF
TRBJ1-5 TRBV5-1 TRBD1 TGCGCCAGCAGCCTGACAGGGATGCAGCCCCAGCATTTT CASSLTGMQPQHF
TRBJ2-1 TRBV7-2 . TGTGCCAGCAGCTCTACGACTAGTAGTGAGCAGTTCTTC CASSSTTSSEQFF
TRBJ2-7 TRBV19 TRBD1 TGTGCCAGTAGTGCCCTCGCAGGACAGGGGGTATCCTACGAGCAGTACTTC CASSALAGQGVSYEQYF
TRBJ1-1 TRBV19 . TGTGCCAGTAGTATAGATCGCCAGACTGAAGCTTTCTTT CASSIDRQTEAFF
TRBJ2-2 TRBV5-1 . TGCGCCAGCAGCTTCCTCATCTTAGACAGTAACACCGGGGAGCTGTTTTTT CASSFLILDSNTGELFF
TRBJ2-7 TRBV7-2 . TGTGCCAGCAGCTTAGTTGCTAGCCCAAGCTCCTACGAGCAGTACTTC CASSLVASPSSYEQYF
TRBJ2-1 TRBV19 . TGTGCCAGTAGTAGGACAGCTGGGGATGAGCAGTTCTTC CASSRTAGDEQFF
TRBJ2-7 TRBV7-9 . TGTGCCAGCAGCAAGGACAGAGACCCCCCTAATAAGGACGAGCAGTACTTC CASSKDRDPPNKDEQYF
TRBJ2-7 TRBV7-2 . TGTGCCAGCAGCCTTCCTCTGGGGGTGGCGGGGCGCCACGAGCAGTACTTC CASSLPLGVAGRHEQYF
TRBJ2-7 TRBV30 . TGTGCCTGCAACAGCTACGAGCAGTACTTC CACNSYEQYF
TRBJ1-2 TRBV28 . TGTGCCAGCAGTTTAAGACTCTATGGCTACACCTTC CASSLRLYGYTF
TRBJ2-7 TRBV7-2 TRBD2 TGTGCCAGCAGCCCTTCGGCACCACAGCGGGGCTTTCTGAGTGAGCAGTACTTC CASSPSAPQRGFLSEQYF
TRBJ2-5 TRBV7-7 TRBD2 TGTGCCAGCAGCTTAGGGCCTCTAGCGGGACAAGAGACCCAGTACTTC CASSLGPLAGQETQYF
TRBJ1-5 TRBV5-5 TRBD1 TGTGCCAGCAGCTTAGGACAGGGGGTGAGCAATCAGCCCCAGCATTTT CASSLGQGVSNQPQHF